This T cell receptor beta chain originates from a study of long-term antiretroviral therapy in people with HIV. Study outcomes and limitations: The range of CDR3 lengths in HIV repertoires proved narrower than that found in controls. Drawn between about 2003 and 2017, the blood was possibly obtained under older ART regimens.

With regard to this clone: What it binds is not known.

V shed 4 bases, J shed 0 bases, and the junction held 1 base outside the gene matches. Germline values: CDR1 ENHRY, CDR2 SYGVKD. The CDR3 sequence is 15 residues long. Every single participant having HIV got treatment inside the United States. The immunoSEQ assay was v3.0, run at survey level. The study targeted roughly 40,000-50,000 T-cell genomes per sample in sequencing. Assay: immunoSEQ multiplex PCR; the TCRdb copy retains only in-frame clones and omits some. The table records around 25,000 clones, approximately 82% of them present only once. The sequencing here drew on unsorted PBMCs, taken 3 years after starting antiretroviral therapy. The V and J genes are TRBV10-3 and TRBJ2-7; 12 nucleotides match TRBD2. The clonotype comes from a man younger than 35 with HIV. The DNA of the CDR3 is TGTGCCATCAGTGGGACTAGCGGGGCCTCCTACGAGCAGTACTTC. The encoded protein is CAISGTSGASYEQYF.